This TCR beta chain originates from a study of T cell changes during pregnancy in multiple sclerosis. Measured with immunoSEQ multiplex PCR; TCRdb has only the in-frame clones, and not every one. The sample carries about 40,000 clones, 90% to 95% recorded once. The germline V gene encodes CDR1 SGHTA and CDR2 FQGNSA. The CDR3 runs to 15 residues. V dropped 5 bases and J dropped 1 base, with 14 bases sitting between them. This rearrangement joins TRBV7-2 to TRBJ1-2; D is perhaps TRBD1 (6 bases). The source of this sequence is a female donor with multiple sclerosis, enrolled in a pregnancy study. The source was CD4+ T cells from peripheral blood mononuclear cells, collected before pregnancy. CDR3 in amino acids: CASSPQGIINYGYTF. The CDR3 nucleotides are TGTGCCAGCAGCCCGCAGGGGATAATTAACTATGGCTACACCTTC.